The clone carrying this T cell receptor beta chain turned up a few times. Its matching antigen is unknown. This entry comes from a study of beta chain features in type 1 diabetes. Points from the study as a whole: The study found moderately but significantly shorter TCRB CDR3s in all four CD4+ subsets of Type 1 diabetes patients.

CDR1 SGHTA and CDR2 FQGNSA come from the germline V gene. The CDR3 totals 11 residues. V was clipped by 6 bases and J by 5 bases, with 7 bases between them. The authors reverse transcribed all of the isolated RNA, so sequencing captured expressed TCRB transcripts. The data were produced by immunoSEQ multiplex PCR, yet TCRdb's version contains in-frame clones alone and is incomplete. The data show 95,000 to 110,000 clones, 25% to 35% seen once. The clonotype originates from a young woman with type 1 diabetes. Sequencing used central memory CD4+ T cells from blood. This sequence joins TRBV7-2 and TRBJ2-5, with D unclear. Written as DNA, the CDR3 is TGTGCCAGCAGTTATACTGAGACCCAGTACTTC. This gives the protein CASSYTETQYF.